This entry lists 15 T cell receptor beta chains sequenced from one sample in a study of blood T cell repertoires in COVID-19. Clones were read by immunoSEQ multiplex PCR, and TCRdb kept only the in-frame ones, dropping some. This table holds about 350,000 clones, over 80% found once. Sequencing input: peripheral blood. The receptors here all came from a man aged 30 to 39 with COVID-19, enrolled during active disease.

CDR3: CASSLGQGRHEQYF. CDR3 nucleotides: TGTGCCAGCAGCTTGGGACAGGGGAGGCACGAGCAGTACTTC. This chain connects TRBV5-5 to TRBJ2-7, with TRBD1 matching 8 bases. The CDR3 spans 14 residues. Germline loops: CDR1 SGHKS, CDR2 YYEKEE (reference sequence). The J segment lost 5 bases and the V segment lost 0 bases, leaving 4 bases of the junction unmatched. The variable domain in full, with the rest retrieved from reference TRBV5-5 and TRBJ2-7, is DAGVTQSPTHLIKTRGQQVTLRCSPISGHKSVSWYQQVLGQGPQFIFQYYEKEERGRGNFPDRFSARQFPNYSSELNVNALLLGDSALYLCASSLGQGRHEQYFGPGTRLTVT.

The count of this clone is one. The CDR3 here is CASSMRPKLRGYEQYF. CDR3 DNA: TGTGCCAGCAGCATGCGGCCCAAGCTTCGGGGTTACGAGCAGTACTTC. J is TRBJ2-7 and V is TRBV9, with D maybe TRBD2 (5 bases). The germline V gene has CDR1 SGDLS and CDR2 YYNGEE. The CDR3 is made up of 16 amino acids. V was cut by 4 bases and J by 4 bases, with 21 bases left in between.

CDR3 sequence reads: CSVESAILPNTEAFF. The DNA of the CDR3 is TGCAGCGTTGAAAGCGCCATATTACCGAACACTGAAGCTTTCTTT. The chain joins TRBV29-1 to TRBJ1-1; D unresolved. The V gene's germline CDR1 is SQVTM and CDR2 ANQGSEA. The V and J ends lost 2 bases and 1 base respectively, with 14 bases between them. CDR3 length equals 15 residues.

The gene calls are TRBV19 and TRBJ1-1, with TRBD1 as a possible D gene (5 bases). There are 16 residues in the CDR3. Trimming took off 4 bases at V and 1 base at J, with 16 bases between the two ends. Germline CDR1 LNHDA, CDR2 SQIVND (reference sequence). CDR3 sequence (DNA): TGTGCCAGTAGTAATGGCAGGGCTTTTGGGAACACTGAAGCTTTCTTT. Its protein is CASSNGRAFGNTEAFF. The full variable domain, with the rest looked up from reference TRBV19 and TRBJ1-1, is DGGITQSPKYLFRKEGQNVTLSCEQNLNHDAMYWYRQDPGQGLRLIYYSQIVNDFQKGDIAEGYSVSREKKESFPLTVTSAQKNPTAFYLCASSNGRAFGNTEAFFGQGTRLTVV.

The DNA of the CDR3 is TGTGCCAGCAGCTCCACCCTCACGGCCGCGGCGAGCTCTGGAAACACCATATATTTT. Translation gives CASSSTLTAAASSGNTIYF. The chain recombines TRBV7-8 with TRBJ1-3; D remains unclear. CDR1 SGHVS and CDR2 FQNEAQ come from the germline V gene. The CDR3 runs to 19 residues. V was pared by 4 bases and J by 0 bases, with 22 bases between.

The chain joins TRBV4-2 to TRBJ2-7, with TRBD1 matching over 8 bases. This CDR3 region has 14 residues. V shed 7 bases, J shed 5 bases, and the junction held 10 bases outside the gene matches. The germline V gene encodes CDR1 LGHNA and CDR2 YNFKEQ. The CDR3 DNA is TGTGCCAGCATGACTTTACAGGGGGACCACGAGCAGTACTTC. This translates into CASMTLQGDHEQYF.

The rearrangement joins TRBV4-3 to TRBJ1-1; TRBD1 might be the D (5 bases). Trimming stripped 4 bases from V and 1 base from J, with 10 bases between. This CDR3 region has 14 residues. Germline CDR1 LGHNA, CDR2 YSLEER. For the CDR3, the DNA is TGCGCCAGCAGCCGCGACACAGGGAACACTGAAGCTTTCTTT. Its translation is CASSRDTGNTEAFF.

The chain couples TRBV3-1 (or the pseudogene TRBV3-2) to TRBJ2-1; the match to TRBD2 covers 14 bases. Germline assignment: CDR1 LGHDT and CDR2 YNNKEL (reference sequence). After removal of 4 bases from V and 7 bases from J, the junction contained 9 bases not matched to a gene. The length of the CDR3 is 17 residues. CDR3 bases: TGTGCCAGCAGCCGCGTTGGAAGGACTAGCGGGAGGAATGAGCAGTTCTTC. Its translation is CASSRVGRTSGRNEQFF.

The J gene is TRBJ1-3, the V gene TRBV9, with D perhaps matching TRBD1 (5 bases). Germline CDR1 and CDR2: SGDLS and YYNGEE. The CDR3 is made up of 16 amino acids. Trimming pared 3 bases from V and 0 bases from J, leaving 13 bases between. The CDR3 bases are TGTGCCAGCAGCGCCACAGGCGACCTCTCTGGAAACACCATATATTTT. It encodes CASSATGDLSGNTIYF.

V usage is TRBV6-2 or TRBV6-3 and J usage is TRBJ2-1; weak D call: TRBD1 (6 bases). The CDR3 spans 17 residues. Trimming cost V 6 bases and J 0 bases, with 18 bases left between them. The germline V gene has CDR1 MNHEY and CDR2 SVGEGT. The CDR3 sequence: CASSPLPDRSSYNEQFF. CDR3 bases: TGTGCCAGCAGCCCCCTCCCCGACAGGAGCTCCTACAATGAGCAGTTCTTC.

Turning to this clone: This CDR3 is also generated by other DNA sequences in the sample. The rearrangement links TRBV28 to TRBJ1-5; 7 bases align to TRBD1. V lost 2 bases, J lost 4 bases, and 5 bases stayed unmatched. Looked up from germline, CDR1 is MDHEN and CDR2 is SYDVKM. There are 15 residues in the CDR3. CDR3 amino acids: CASSLPDRDNQPQHF. In nucleotides, the CDR3 is TGTGCCAGCAGTTTACCCGACAGGGATAATCAGCCCCAGCATTTT. Full variable domain (missing parts from reference TRBV28 and TRBJ1-5): DVKVTQSSRYLVKRTGEKVFLECVQDMDHENMFWYRQDPGLGLRLIYFSYDVKMKEKGDIPEGYSVSREKKERFSLILESASTNQTSMYLCASSLPDRDNQPQHFGDGTRLSIL.

The V and J genes are TRBV6-6 and TRBJ2-5, with unresolved D. The CDR3 is 16 residues long. The ends were cut back, 0 bases at V and 5 bases at J, with 16 bases in the middle. CDR1 is MNHNY and CDR2 is SVGAGI in the germline V gene (reference sequence). The DNA for the CDR3 is TGTGCCAGCAGTTACTCGATGGCTAAAGTAGCCGAGACCCAGTACTTC. Its protein is CASSYSMAKVAETQYF.

This chain joins TRBV4-2 and TRBJ2-1; tentative D call: TRBD1 (5 bases). Germline CDR1 and CDR2: LGHNA and YNFKEQ. The CDR3 contains 18 residues. Trimming stripped 4 bases from V and 4 bases from J, with 23 bases between. The CDR3 sequence is CASSLLSGASALYNEQFF. The CDR3 coding sequence is TGTGCCAGCAGCCTTCTAAGTGGGGCGTCCGCCCTTTACAATGAGCAGTTCTTC.

This chain uses TRBV7-3 with TRBJ2-3; 7 nucleotides align to TRBD2. The CDR3 runs 16 residues. With 3 bases clipped from V and 0 bases from J, the junction kept 6 bases outside the gene matches. Per germline, CDR1 SGHTA and CDR2 FQGTGA. The CDR3 loop is CASSLIAGDSTDTQYF. In DNA, the CDR3 is TGTGCCAGCAGCTTGATTGCGGGGGATAGCACAGATACGCAGTATTTT.

The chain joins TRBV7-9 to TRBJ2-5; weak D call: TRBD1 (5 bases). The CDR3 loop spans 13 amino acids. The V gene's germline CDR1 is SEHNR and CDR2 FQNEAQ (reference sequence). V lost 6 bases and J lost 1, with 9 bases in between. The CDR3: CASSPTVQETQYF. The CDR3 DNA reads TGTGCCAGCAGTCCGACAGTCCAAGAGACCCAGTACTTC. The entire variable domain, with the rest obtained from reference TRBV7-9 and TRBJ2-5, is as follows: DTGVSQNPRHKITKRGQNVTFRCDPISEHNRLYWYRQTLGQGPEFLTYFQNEAQLEKSRLLSDRFSAERPKGSFSTLEIQRTEQGDSAMYLCASSPTVQETQYFGPGTRLLVL.